The entry below gives a single T cell receptor (beta chain) sequence along with its context. Antigen specificity is unknown. A sample-barcoded 5' primer and a J-beta primer mix were used in a second PCR of about 6 to 11 cycles. TCRdb fed the 5' RACE reads into MiXCR, producing one record per CDR3 protein. The repertoire holds about 600,000 distinct CDR3 sequences, 47% seen once, with under 30% in the top ten. The data were taken from a study of blood T cells in healthy people across ages. Findings of the study overall: Nothing was known about donor CMV status, and this possibly confounded expanded clonotype changes.

The V gene's germline CDR1 is LGHNA and CDR2 YSLEER. Trimming shortened V by 0 bases and J by 4 bases, and 10 bases separated the two germline ends. CDR3 size: 15 residues. This sequence was found in an older man in good health. The rearrangement links TRBV4-3 to TRBJ2-1, with D possibly being TRBD2 (5 bases). The sample consisted of blood. The CDR3 sequence is CASSQDRSGYNEQFF. The CDR3, as DNA: TGCGCCAGCAGCCAAGATCGATCGGGGTACAATGAGCAGTTCTTC.